Listed below are T cell receptor beta chains from one sample, sequenced in a study of cytomegalovirus exposure and HLA in healthy donors. The protocol was immunoSEQ multiplex PCR, while the TCRdb copy is restricted to in-frame clones and leaves out a portion. The sample yields around 150,000 clones, roughly 80% seen once. Sample: PBMCs. The receptors derive from a woman in her 40s in good health and CMV-seropositive. The CDR3 runs from the conserved cysteine through the conserved F or W.

J	length	V	CDR3
TRBJ2-2	18	TRBV7-2	CASSVTGTSRTGTGELFF
TRBJ2-3	16	TRBV28	CASRSASHVSGDTQYF
TRBJ1-1	16	TRBV25-1	CASSEVGQGINTEAFF
TRBJ2-3	17	TRBV4-2	CASSQDIERGITDTQYF
TRBJ1-1	14	TRBV7-2	CASSLQQGGTEAFF
TRBJ1-5	14	TRBV6-5	CASSWTASNQPQHF
TRBJ2-2	15	TRBV7-6	CASSLRRGRVGELFF
TRBJ2-1	12	TRBV7-2	CASSFTSFEQFF
TRBJ2-7	11	TRBV20-1	CSAKGPLEQYF
.	11	TRBV7-9	CASRVYYEQYF
TRBJ2-2	16	TRBV5-4	CASSSGTSGGAGELFF
TRBJ1-2	12	TRBV6-6	CASSTRDSGYTF
TRBJ1-1	14	TRBV11-1	CASSTAGVLTEAFF
TRBJ2-7	13	TRBV7-3	CASSLSSGGQQYF
TRBJ2-2	12	TRBV5-4	CASSRTPGELFF
TRBJ1-1	14	TRBV19	CASSMNSRRTEAFF
TRBJ2-1	16	TRBV4-2	CASSQESSELYNEQFF
TRBJ1-6	14	TRBV5-1	CASSTGQGNSPLHF
TRBJ2-2	15	TRBV4-1	CASSQGLAGAEELFF
TRBJ1-6	13	TRBV7-9	CASSPGLNSPLHF
TRBJ2-3	18	TRBV27	CASSLNFWGRPRTDTQYF
TRBJ2-7	15	TRBV6-5	CASSYTTGGPYEQYF
TRBJ2-3	12	TRBV12-1	CASSLKISTQYF